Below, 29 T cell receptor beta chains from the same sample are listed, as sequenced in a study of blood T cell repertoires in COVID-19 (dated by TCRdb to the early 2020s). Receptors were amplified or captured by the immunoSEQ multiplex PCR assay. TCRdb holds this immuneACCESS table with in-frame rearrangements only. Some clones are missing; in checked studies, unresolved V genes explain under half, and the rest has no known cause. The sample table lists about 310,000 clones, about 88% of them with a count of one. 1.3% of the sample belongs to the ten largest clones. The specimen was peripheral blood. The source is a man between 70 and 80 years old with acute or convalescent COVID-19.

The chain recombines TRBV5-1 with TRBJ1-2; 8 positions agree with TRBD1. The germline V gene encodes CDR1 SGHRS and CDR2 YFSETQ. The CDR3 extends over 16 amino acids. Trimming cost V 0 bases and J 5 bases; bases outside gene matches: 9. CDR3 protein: CASSLEAGGRFYGYTF. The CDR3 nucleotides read TGCGCCAGCAGCTTGGAGGCAGGGGGCAGATTTTATGGCTACACCTTC.

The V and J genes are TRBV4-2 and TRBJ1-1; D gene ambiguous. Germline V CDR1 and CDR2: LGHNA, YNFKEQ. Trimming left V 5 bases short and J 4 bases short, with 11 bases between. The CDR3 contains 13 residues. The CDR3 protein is CASSIDGGTEAFF. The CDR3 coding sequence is TGTGCCAGCAGCATAGACGGCGGCACTGAAGCTTTCTTT.

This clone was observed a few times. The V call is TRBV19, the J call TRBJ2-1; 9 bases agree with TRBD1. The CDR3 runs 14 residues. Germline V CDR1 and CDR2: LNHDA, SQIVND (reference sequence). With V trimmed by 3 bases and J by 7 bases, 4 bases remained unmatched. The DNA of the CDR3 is TGTGCCAGTAGTATCGGGACAGGGTCTAATGAGCAGTTCTTC. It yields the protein CASSIGTGSNEQFF.

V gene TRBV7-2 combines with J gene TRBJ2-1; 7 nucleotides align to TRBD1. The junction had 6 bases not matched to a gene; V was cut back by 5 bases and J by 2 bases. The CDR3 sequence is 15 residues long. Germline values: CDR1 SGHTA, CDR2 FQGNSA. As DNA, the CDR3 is TGTGCCAGCAGCCAGTCCACAGGGGCCTACAATGAGCAGTTCTTC. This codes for CASSQSTGAYNEQFF.

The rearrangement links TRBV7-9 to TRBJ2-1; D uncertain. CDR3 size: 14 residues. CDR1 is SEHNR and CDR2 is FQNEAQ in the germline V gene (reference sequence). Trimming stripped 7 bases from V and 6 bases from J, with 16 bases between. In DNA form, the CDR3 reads TGTGCCAGCACCAAACCCCCAGTTGGCAATGAGCAGTTCTTC. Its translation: CASTKPPVGNEQFF.

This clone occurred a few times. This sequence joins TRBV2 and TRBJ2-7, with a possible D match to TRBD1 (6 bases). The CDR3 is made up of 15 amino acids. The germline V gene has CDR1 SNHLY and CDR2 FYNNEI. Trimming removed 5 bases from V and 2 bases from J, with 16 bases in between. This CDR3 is CASSFNLDRPYEQYF. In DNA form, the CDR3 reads TGTGCCAGCAGTTTTAACCTGGACAGACCCTACGAGCAGTACTTC.

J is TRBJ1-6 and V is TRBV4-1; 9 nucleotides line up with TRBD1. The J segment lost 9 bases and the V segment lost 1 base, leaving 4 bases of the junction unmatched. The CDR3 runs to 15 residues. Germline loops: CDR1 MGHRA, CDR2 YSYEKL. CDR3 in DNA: TGCGCCAGCAGCCAAGGGGGACAGGGCGGTTCACCCCTCCACTTT. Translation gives CASSQGGQGGSPLHF.

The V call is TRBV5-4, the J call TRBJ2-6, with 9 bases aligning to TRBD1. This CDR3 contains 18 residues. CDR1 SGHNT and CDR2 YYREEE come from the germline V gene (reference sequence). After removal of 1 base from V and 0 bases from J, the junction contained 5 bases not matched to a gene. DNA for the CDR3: TGTGCCAGCAGCTTGAGGGACAGGGTGAACTCTGGGGCCAACGTCCTGACTTTC. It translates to CASSLRDRVNSGANVLTF.

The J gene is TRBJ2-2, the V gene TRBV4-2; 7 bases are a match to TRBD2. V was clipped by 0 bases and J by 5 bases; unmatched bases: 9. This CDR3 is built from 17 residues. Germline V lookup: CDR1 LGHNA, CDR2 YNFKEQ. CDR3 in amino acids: CASSQDLGGSRTGELFF. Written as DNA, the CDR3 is TGTGCCAGCAGCCAAGACTTGGGGGGGTCTCGAACCGGGGAGCTGTTTTTT.

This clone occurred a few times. The CDR3, as DNA: TGTGCCAGCAGCCCGCCAGGCCTGGCTGAGCAGTACTTC. This sequence encodes CASSPPGLAEQYF. This chain links TRBV7-2 with TRBJ2-7; the D is unclear. CDR3 length: 13 amino acids. Germline-derived CDR1 and CDR2 are SGHTA and FQGNSA. The V end lost 5 bases, the J end lost 7 bases, and 15 bases lay between the germline ends.

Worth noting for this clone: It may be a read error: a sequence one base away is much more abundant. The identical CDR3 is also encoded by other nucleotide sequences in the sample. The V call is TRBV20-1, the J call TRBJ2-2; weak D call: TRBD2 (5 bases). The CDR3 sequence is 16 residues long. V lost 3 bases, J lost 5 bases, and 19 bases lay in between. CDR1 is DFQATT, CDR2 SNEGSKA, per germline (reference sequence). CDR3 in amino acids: CSASKGSSLVTGELFF. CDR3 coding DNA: TGCAGTGCTAGTAAAGGGAGTTCCTTAGTGACCGGGGAGCTGTTTTTT.

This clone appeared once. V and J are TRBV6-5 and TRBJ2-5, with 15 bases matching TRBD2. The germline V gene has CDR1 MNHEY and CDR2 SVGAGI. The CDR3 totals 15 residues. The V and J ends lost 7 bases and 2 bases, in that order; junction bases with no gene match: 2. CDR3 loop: CASNGLAGGQETQYF. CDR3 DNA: TGTGCCAGCAATGGACTAGCGGGGGGGCAAGAGACCCAGTACTTC.

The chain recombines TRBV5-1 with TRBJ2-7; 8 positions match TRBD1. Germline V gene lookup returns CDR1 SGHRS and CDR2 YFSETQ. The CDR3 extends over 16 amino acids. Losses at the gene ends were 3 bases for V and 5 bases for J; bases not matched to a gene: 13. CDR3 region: CASSSGDPDRDHEQYF. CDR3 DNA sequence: TGCGCCAGCAGCTCCGGAGACCCGGACAGGGACCACGAGCAGTACTTC.

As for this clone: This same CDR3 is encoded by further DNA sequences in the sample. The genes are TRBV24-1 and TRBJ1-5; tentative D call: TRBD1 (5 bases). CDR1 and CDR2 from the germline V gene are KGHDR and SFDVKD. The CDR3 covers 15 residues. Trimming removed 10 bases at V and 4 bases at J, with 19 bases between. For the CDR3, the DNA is TGTGCCACTCGTTCTGGGCAGGGTGCTAATCAGCCCCAGCATTTT. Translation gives CATRSGQGANQPQHF.

This chain's CDR3 is CASRGGRRPGYTF. The CDR3 DNA reads as TGTGCCAGCAGAGGGGGACGAAGACCAGGCTACACCTTC. This rearrangement joins TRBV6-5 to TRBJ1-2, with TRBD1 as a possible D gene (6 bases). The germline V and J ends were trimmed by 6 bases and 8 bases, with 16 bases remaining between them. The CDR3 is made up of 13 amino acids. CDR1 and CDR2 (germline): MNHEY, SVGAGI.

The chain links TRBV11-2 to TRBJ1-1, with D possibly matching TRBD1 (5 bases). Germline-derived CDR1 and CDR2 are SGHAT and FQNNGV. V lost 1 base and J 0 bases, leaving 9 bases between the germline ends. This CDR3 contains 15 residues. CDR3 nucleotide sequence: TGTGCCAGCAGCTTAGGGGGCAGACTGAACACTGAAGCTTTCTTT. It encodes CASSLGGRLNTEAFF.

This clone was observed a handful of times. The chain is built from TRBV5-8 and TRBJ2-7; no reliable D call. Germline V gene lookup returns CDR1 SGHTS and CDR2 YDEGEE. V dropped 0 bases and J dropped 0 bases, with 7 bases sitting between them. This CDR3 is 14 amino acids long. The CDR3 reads CASSLDWSSYEQYF. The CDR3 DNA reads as TGTGCCAGCAGCTTGGACTGGAGCTCCTACGAGCAGTACTTC.

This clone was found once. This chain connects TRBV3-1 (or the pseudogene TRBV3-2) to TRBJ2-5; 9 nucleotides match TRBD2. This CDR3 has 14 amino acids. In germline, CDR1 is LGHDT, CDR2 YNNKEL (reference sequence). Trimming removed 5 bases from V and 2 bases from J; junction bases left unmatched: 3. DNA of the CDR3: TGTGCCAGCAGCAACCTAGCGGGGCAAGAGACCCAGTACTTC. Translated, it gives CASSNLAGQETQYF.

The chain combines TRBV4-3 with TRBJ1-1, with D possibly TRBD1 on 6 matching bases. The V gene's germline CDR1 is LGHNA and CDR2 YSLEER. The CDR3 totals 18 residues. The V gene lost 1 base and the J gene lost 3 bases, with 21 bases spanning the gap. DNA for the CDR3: TGCGCCAGCAGCCAAGTCTGGGGTCAGGGGTTTTTGGACACTGAAGCTTTCTTT. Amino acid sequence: CASSQVWGQGFLDTEAFF.

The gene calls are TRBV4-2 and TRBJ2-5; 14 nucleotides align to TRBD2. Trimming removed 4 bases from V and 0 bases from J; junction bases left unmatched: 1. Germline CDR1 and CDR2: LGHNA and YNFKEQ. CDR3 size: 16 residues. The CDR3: CASSPTSGRDQETQYF. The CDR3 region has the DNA TGTGCCAGCAGCCCGACTAGCGGGAGGGACCAAGAGACCCAGTACTTC.

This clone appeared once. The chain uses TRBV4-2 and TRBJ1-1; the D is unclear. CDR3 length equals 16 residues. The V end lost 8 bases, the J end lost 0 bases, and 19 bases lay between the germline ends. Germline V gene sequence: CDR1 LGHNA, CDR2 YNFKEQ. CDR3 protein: CASRSGNEVVNTEAFF. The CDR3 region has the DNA TGTGCCAGCCGCTCCGGGAACGAGGTTGTGAACACTGAAGCTTTCTTT.

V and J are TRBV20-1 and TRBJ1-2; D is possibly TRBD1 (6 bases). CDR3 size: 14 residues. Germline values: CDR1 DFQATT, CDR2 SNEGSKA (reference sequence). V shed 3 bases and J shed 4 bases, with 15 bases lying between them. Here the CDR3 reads CSASSGGRSYGYTF. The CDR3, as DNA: TGCAGTGCTAGTTCGGGGGGCCGCTCCTATGGCTACACCTTC.

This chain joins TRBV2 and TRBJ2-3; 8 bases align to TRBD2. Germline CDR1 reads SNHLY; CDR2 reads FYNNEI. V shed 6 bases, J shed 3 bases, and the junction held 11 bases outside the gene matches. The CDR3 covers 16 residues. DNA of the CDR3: TGTGCCAGCAGCCTCCGAACCGGCGGGGGGACAGATACGCAGTATTTT. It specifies CASSLRTGGGTDTQYF.

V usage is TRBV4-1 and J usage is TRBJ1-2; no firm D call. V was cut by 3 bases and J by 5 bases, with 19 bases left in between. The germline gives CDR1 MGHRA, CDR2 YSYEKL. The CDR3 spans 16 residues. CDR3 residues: CASSHATRSREYGYTF. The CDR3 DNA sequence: TGCGCCAGCAGCCACGCCACCCGATCGAGAGAATATGGCTACACCTTC.

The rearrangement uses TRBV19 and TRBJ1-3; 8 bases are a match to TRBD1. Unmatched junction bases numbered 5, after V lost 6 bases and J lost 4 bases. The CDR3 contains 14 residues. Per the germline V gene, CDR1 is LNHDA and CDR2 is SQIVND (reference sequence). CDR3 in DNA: TGTGCCAGTAGCATCGGGACAGGCGGAAACACCATATATTTT. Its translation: CASSIGTGGNTIYF.

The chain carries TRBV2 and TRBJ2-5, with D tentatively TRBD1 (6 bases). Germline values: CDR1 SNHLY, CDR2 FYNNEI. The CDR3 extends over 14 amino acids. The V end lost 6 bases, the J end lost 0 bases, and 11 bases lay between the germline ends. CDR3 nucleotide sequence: TGTGCCAGCAGCGCCTGGACAGACCAAGAGACCCAGTACTTC. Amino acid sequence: CASSAWTDQETQYF.

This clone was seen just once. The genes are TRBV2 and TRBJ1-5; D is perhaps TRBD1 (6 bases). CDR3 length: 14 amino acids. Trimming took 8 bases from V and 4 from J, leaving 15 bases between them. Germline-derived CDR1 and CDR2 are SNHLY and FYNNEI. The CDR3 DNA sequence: TGTGCCAGCGGGGCAGGGGATTTGAATCAGCCCCAGCATTTT. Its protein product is CASGAGDLNQPQHF.

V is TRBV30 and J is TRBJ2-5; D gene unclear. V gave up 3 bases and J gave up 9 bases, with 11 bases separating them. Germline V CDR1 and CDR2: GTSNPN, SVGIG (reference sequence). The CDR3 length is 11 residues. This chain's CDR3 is CAWRTASSQYF. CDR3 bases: TGTGCCTGGAGAACAGCCAGTTCCCAGTACTTC.

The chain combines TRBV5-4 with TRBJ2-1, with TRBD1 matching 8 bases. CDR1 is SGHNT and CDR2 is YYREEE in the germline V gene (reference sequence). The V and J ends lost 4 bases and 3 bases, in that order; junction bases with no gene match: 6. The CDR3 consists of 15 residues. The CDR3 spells CASSLGQGGYNEQFF. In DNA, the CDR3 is TGTGCCAGCAGCCTTGGACAGGGAGGCTACAATGAGCAGTTCTTC.